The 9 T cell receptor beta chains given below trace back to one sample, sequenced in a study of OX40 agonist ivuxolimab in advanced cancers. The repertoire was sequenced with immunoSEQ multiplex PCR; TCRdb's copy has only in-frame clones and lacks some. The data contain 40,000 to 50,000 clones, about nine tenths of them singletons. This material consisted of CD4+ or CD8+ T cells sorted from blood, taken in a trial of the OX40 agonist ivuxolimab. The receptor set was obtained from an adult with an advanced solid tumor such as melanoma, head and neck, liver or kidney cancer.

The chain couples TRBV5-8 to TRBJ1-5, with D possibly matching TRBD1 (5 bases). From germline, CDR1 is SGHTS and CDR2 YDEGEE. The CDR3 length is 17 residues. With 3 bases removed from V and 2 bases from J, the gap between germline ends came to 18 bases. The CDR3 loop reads CASSWRQGSGGNQPQHF. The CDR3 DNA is TGTGCCAGCAGCTGGCGGCAGGGTTCAGGTGGCAATCAGCCCCAGCATTTT.

The CDR3 DNA sequence: TGTGCCAGCAGCTTCAGTGTCGTAGGACAAGACAATGAGCAGTTCTTC. This translates into CASSFSVVGQDNEQFF. The chain uses TRBV5-4 and TRBJ2-1; D perhaps matches TRBD1 (5 bases). Germline lookup yields CDR1 SGHNT and CDR2 YYREEE (reference sequence). Trimming stripped 2 bases from V and 5 bases from J, with 17 bases between. This CDR3 comprises 16 residues. The complete variable domain, with remaining parts taken from reference TRBV5-4 and TRBJ2-1, reads ETGVTQSPTHLIKTRGQQVTLRCSSQSGHNTVSWYQQALGQGPQFIFQYYREEENGRGNFPPRFSGLQFPNYSSELNVNALELDDSALYLCASSFSVVGQDNEQFFGPGTRLTVL.

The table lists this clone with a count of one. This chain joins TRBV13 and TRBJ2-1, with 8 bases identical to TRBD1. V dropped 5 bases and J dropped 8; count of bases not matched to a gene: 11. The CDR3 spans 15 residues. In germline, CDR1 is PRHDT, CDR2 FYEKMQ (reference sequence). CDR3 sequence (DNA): TGTGCCAGCAGCCTCAGGCCAGGGGGCATAGATGAGCAGTTCTTC. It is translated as CASSLRPGGIDEQFF.

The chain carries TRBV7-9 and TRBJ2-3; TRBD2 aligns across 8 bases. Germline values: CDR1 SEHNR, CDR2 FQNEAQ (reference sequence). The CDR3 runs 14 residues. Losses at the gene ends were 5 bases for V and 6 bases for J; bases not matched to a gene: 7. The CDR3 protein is CASSRWRGRDTQYF. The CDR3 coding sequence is TGTGCCAGCAGCCGATGGCGCGGGAGGGATACGCAGTATTTT.

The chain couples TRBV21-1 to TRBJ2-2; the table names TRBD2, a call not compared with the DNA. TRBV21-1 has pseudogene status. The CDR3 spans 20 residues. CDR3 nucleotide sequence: TGTGCCAGCAGCAAAGGTCCGGGACTAGCGGGAGGGCCGACCACCGGGGAGCTGTTTTTT. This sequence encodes CASSKGPGLAGGPTTGELFF.

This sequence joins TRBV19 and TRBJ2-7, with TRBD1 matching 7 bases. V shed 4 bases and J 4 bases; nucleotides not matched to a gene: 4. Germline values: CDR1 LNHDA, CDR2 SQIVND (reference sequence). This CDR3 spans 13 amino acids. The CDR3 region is CASSTDREYEQYF. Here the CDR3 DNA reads TGTGCCAGTAGTACCGACAGGGAATACGAGCAGTACTTC. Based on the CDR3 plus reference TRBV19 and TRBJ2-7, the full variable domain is DGGITQSPKYLFRKEGQNVTLSCEQNLNHDAMYWYRQDPGQGLRLIYYSQIVNDFQKGDIAEGYSVSREKKESFPLTVTSAQKNPTAFYLCASSTDREYEQYFGPGTRLTVT.

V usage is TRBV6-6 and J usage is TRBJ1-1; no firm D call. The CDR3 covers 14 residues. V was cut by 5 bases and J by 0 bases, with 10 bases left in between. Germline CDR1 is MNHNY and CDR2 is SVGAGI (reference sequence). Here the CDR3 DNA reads TGTGCCAGCAGTACGGCTCAGATGAACACTGAAGCTTTCTTT. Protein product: CASSTAQMNTEAFF.

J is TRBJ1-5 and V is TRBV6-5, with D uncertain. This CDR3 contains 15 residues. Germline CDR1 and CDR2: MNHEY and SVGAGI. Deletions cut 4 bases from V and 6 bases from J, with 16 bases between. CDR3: CASSLYFSGAQPQHF. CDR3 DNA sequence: TGTGCCAGCAGTTTATATTTTAGTGGAGCTCAGCCCCAGCATTTT.

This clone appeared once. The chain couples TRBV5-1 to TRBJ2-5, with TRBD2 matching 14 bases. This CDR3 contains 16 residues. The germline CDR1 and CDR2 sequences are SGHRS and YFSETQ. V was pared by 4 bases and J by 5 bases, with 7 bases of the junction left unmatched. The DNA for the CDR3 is TGCGCCAGCAGCCCAGGACTAGCGGGAGGAGGGGAGACCCAGTACTTC. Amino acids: CASSPGLAGGGETQYF.